The clone carrying this T cell receptor beta chain was recorded once. Sequenced by immunoSEQ multiplex PCR; TCRdb stores in-frame clones only, minus some. The table includes under 25,000 clones, around 80% detected once. The sample belongs to a study of OX40 agonist ivuxolimab in advanced cancers. The CDR3 is made up of 15 amino acids. V shed 3 bases, J shed 7 bases, and the junction held 12 bases outside the gene matches. Per germline, CDR1 LNHDA and CDR2 SQIVND (reference sequence). The chain recombines TRBV19 with TRBJ2-7; 7 bases match TRBD2. The clonotype comes from an adult with an advanced solid tumor such as melanoma, head and neck, liver or kidney cancer. The starting material was CD4+ or CD8+ T cells sorted from blood, obtained in a trial of the OX40 agonist ivuxolimab. In DNA, the CDR3 is TGTGCCAGTAGTATCGCCGGGACTATGGTTAGGGAGCAGTACTTC. This encodes CASSIAGTMVREQYF. Full variable domain (remainder filled in from reference TRBV19 and TRBJ2-7): DGGITQSPKYLFRKEGQNVTLSCEQNLNHDAMYWYRQDPGQGLRLIYYSQIVNDFQKGDIAEGYSVSREKKESFPLTVTSAQKNPTAFYLCASSIAGTMVREQYFGPGTRLTVT.